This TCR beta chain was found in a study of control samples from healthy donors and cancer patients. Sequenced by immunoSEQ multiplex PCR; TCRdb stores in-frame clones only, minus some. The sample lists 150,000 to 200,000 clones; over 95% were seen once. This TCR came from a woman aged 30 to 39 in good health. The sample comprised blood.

CDR3 nucleotides: TGTGCCAGCAGTGATCCCGAACGACTTGGGAACACTGAAGCTTTCTTT. It codes for CASSDPERLGNTEAFF. The rearrangement joins TRBV6-4 to TRBJ1-1; D not certain. Germline CDR1 and CDR2: MRHNA and SNTAGT. The CDR3 is 16 residues long. V shed 3 bases and J shed 1 base, with 15 bases lying between them.